This T cell receptor beta chain was profiled in a study of blood T cells in healthy people across ages. Peripheral blood samples of around 9.5 milliliters were drawn from each donor. A second about 6 to 12 cycle PCR used barcoded and J-beta primers. TCRdb reanalysed the 5' RACE reads using MiXCR and keeps one entry per CDR3 protein. In the table there are hundreds of thousands of distinct CDR3 sequences, roughly 50% of which are singletons. Study-level findings and limits: Because donor CMV status was unknown, expanded clonotype changes were possibly confounded. Older age coincided with a roughly linear decline in TCR beta diversity per million T cells.

This CDR3 is 15 amino acids long. Germline CDR1 and CDR2: MDHEN and SYDVKM. Trimming took 4 bases from V and 5 from J; bases not matched to a gene: 9. This clonotype was found once. Its antigen remains unidentified. The sequenced sample consisted of blood. The chain has TRBV28 and TRBJ2-3; the match to TRBD2 covers 7 bases. The origin of this receptor is a man aged 55-75 years in good health. The CDR3 spells CASSSPGGKRDTQYF. The CDR3 nucleotides are TGTGCCAGCAGTTCCCCGGGGGGTAAGAGAGATACGCAGTATTTT.